The 23 T cell receptor beta chains presented below share a single source sample, sequenced in a study of blood T cell repertoires in COVID-19. Profiled with immunoSEQ multiplex PCR; TCRdb holds only in-frame clones, not every one. The profile shows some 300,000 clones, roughly 91% of them singletons. Specimen: PBMCs or T cells enriched from blood (not recorded which). These receptors all come from a woman aged 30 to 39 who had recovered from COVID-19.

In its sample, this clone was seen once. The genes are TRBV24-1 and TRBJ2-2; 9 bases are shared with TRBD1. Per the germline V gene, CDR1 is KGHDR and CDR2 is SFDVKD. Unmatched junction bases numbered 7, after V lost 4 bases and J lost 5 bases. This CDR3 region has 16 residues. The CDR3 DNA follows: TGTGCCACCAGTGACCCGGGACAGGGAGGAACCGGGGAGCTGTTTTTT. Its protein is CATSDPGQGGTGELFF.

The chain is built from TRBV28 and TRBJ2-7; TRBD2 aligns across 8 bases. The CDR3 is made up of 14 amino acids. The V gene's germline CDR1 is MDHEN and CDR2 SYDVKM. Trimming cost V 7 bases and J 7 bases; bases outside gene matches: 12. CDR3 sequence (DNA): TGTGCCAGCAAGGTTGCGGGGGGTGAGATGGAGCAGTACTTC. This translates into CASKVAGGEMEQYF.

This rearrangement joins TRBV27 to TRBJ2-7; TRBD2 aligns across 15 bases. This CDR3 has 18 residues. Germline lookup yields CDR1 MNHEY and CDR2 SMNVEV (reference sequence). With 4 bases clipped from V and 2 bases from J, the junction kept 9 bases outside the gene matches. DNA for the CDR3: TGTGCCAGCAGTTCCCACGGACTAGCGGGAGGGCTCCCCTACGAGCAGTACTTC. Residues: CASSSHGLAGGLPYEQYF.

In its sample, this clone was seen a few times. The chain recombines TRBV4-2 with TRBJ2-5, with unresolved D. V lost 0 bases to trimming and J lost 1 base, with 9 bases between them. The CDR3 length is 15 residues. The germline gives CDR1 LGHNA, CDR2 YNFKEQ. The CDR3 region is CASSQEEVVQETQYF. In DNA, the CDR3 is TGTGCCAGCAGCCAAGAAGAAGTAGTCCAAGAGACCCAGTACTTC.

The rearrangement joins TRBV10-3 to TRBJ2-4; TRBD2 matches at 13 bases. The V gene's germline CDR1 is ENHRY and CDR2 SYGVKD. CDR3 size: 16 residues. V was clipped by 3 bases and J by 7 bases; unmatched bases: 6. The CDR3 loop is CAISDELAGGGNIQYF. The CDR3 DNA reads TGTGCCATCAGTGATGAACTAGCGGGAGGGGGGAACATTCAGTACTTC.

CDR3 DNA: TGCAGCGTGCGGACAGGGTACACAGATACGCAGTATTTT. Protein: CSVRTGYTDTQYF. This chain joins TRBV29-1 and TRBJ2-3, with 8 bases lining up with TRBD1. Trimming at V came to 6 bases and at J to 2 bases, leaving 4 bases not matched to a gene. Germline assignment: CDR1 SQVTM and CDR2 ANQGSEA. CDR3 size: 13 residues.

V gene TRBV5-6 combines with J gene TRBJ2-1, with 16 positions matching TRBD2. CDR1 is SGHDT, CDR2 YYEEEE, per germline. CDR3 length equals 19 residues. V gave up 3 bases and J gave up 4 bases; unmatched junction bases: 10. The CDR3 spells CASSSGPGTSGRVYNEQFF. CDR3 DNA: TGTGCCAGCAGCTCCGGGCCCGGGACTAGCGGGAGGGTGTACAATGAGCAGTTCTTC. The entire variable domain, with the rest obtained from reference TRBV5-6 and TRBJ2-1, is as follows: DAGVTQSPTHLIKTRGQQVTLRCSPKSGHDTVSWYQQALGQGPQFIFQYYEEEERQRGNFPDRFSGHQFPNYSSELNVNALLLGDSALYLCASSSGPGTSGRVYNEQFFGPGTRLTVL.

The rearrangement uses TRBV7-8 and TRBJ1-5; no clear D. Germline V lookup: CDR1 SGHVS, CDR2 FQNEAQ. CDR3 length: 16 residues. Trimming took 7 bases from V and 0 from J, leaving 16 bases between them. The CDR3: CASMKLAGISNQPQHF. In nucleotides, the CDR3 is TGTGCCAGCATGAAGTTGGCTGGCATTAGCAATCAGCCCCAGCATTTT.

The rearrangement uses TRBV19 and TRBJ1-1; 7 bases are a match to TRBD1. The V gene end was trimmed by 0 bases and the J gene end by 9 bases; junction bases not matched to a gene: 7. The CDR3 extends over 14 amino acids. CDR1 LNHDA and CDR2 SQIVND come from the germline V gene (reference sequence). The CDR3 DNA sequence: TGTGCCAGTAGTATAGAGTTGTGGACAGGAAAAGCTTTCTTT. It yields the protein CASSIELWTGKAFF.

The V gene is TRBV12-3 or TRBV12-4, the J gene TRBJ1-1, with 7 positions matching TRBD1. This CDR3 has 13 amino acids. Trimming at V came to 8 bases and at J to 1 base, leaving 4 bases not matched to a gene. The CDR3 reads CASAQGGNTEAFF. CDR3 nucleotides: TGTGCCAGCGCCCAGGGGGGGAACACTGAAGCTTTCTTT.

The chain has TRBV11-2 and TRBJ1-2; perhaps TRBD1 as D (5 bases). V dropped 5 bases and J dropped 7 bases, with 17 bases sitting between them. Germline-derived CDR1 and CDR2 are SGHAT and FQNNGV. The CDR3 runs 14 residues. The DNA for the CDR3 is TGTGCCAGCAGCGCGACTCAGGGTTTAGGTGGCTACACCTTC. Amino acids: CASSATQGLGGYTF.

The gene calls are TRBV6-5 and TRBJ1-6; D is unresolved. CDR1 MNHEY and CDR2 SVGAGI come from the germline V gene. CDR3 size: 15 residues. V lost 11 bases, J lost 5 bases, and 19 bases lay in between. The CDR3 DNA follows: TGTGCCGCACCGAGGTTCAACTCTAATAATTCACCCCTCCACTTT. Its translation is CAAPRFNSNNSPLHF.

This clone was counted a single time. As DNA, the CDR3 is TGTGCCAGCAGCCCGGGGAGTTACAATGAGCAGTTCTTC. Encoded protein: CASSPGSYNEQFF. The rearrangement links TRBV11-2 to TRBJ2-1, with D possibly TRBD2 on 5 matching bases. V shed 5 bases and J shed 4 bases, with 9 bases lying between them. The CDR3 contains 13 residues. Germline CDR1 is SGHAT and CDR2 is FQNNGV.

The chain is built from TRBV10-3 and TRBJ1-1; D is possibly TRBD1 (5 bases). Looked up from germline, CDR1 is ENHRY and CDR2 is SYGVKD. V lost 6 bases, J lost 5 bases, and 25 bases lay in between. There are 17 residues in the CDR3. This CDR3 is CAIRLTSTGLQGTEAFF. As DNA, the CDR3 is TGTGCCATCAGATTGACTTCAACCGGGCTCCAGGGAACTGAAGCTTTCTTT.

This clone was recorded only once. The chain recombines TRBV6-1 with TRBJ2-1; TRBD1 agrees at 11 bases. Germline CDR1 and CDR2: MNHNS and SASEGT. The CDR3 is 14 amino acids. J was trimmed by 9 bases and V by 3 bases; bases with no gene match: 4. CDR3 region: CASSDGQGAVEQFF. CDR3 nucleotides: TGTGCCAGCAGTGATGGACAGGGGGCGGTTGAGCAGTTCTTC.

The chain carries TRBV7-6 and TRBJ1-3, with a tentative D call TRBD1 (5 bases). The CDR3 sequence is 16 residues long. V lost 1 base and J lost 4, with 14 bases in between. Germline V CDR1 and CDR2: SGHVS, FNYEAQ. The DNA for the CDR3 is TGTGCCAGCAGCTTAGAGGTCCCCGCAGGGGGAAACACCATATATTTT. Translated: CASSLEVPAGGNTIYF.

A note on this clone: The same CDR3 also results from other DNA sequences found in this sample. The chain links TRBV11-2 to TRBJ2-7; 10 nucleotides align to TRBD1. The V gene's germline CDR1 is SGHAT and CDR2 FQNNGV. Unmatched junction bases numbered 2, after V lost 5 bases and J lost 1 base. CDR3 length: 14 residues. The CDR3 nucleotides are TGTGCCAGCAGCCCGGGACAGGGGTCCTACGAGCAGTACTTC. Its protein product is CASSPGQGSYEQYF.

The V call is TRBV2, the J call TRBJ2-7; 7 bases line up with TRBD2. CDR3 length: 15 amino acids. CDR1 SNHLY and CDR2 FYNNEI come from the germline V gene. The J segment lost 0 bases and the V segment lost 5 bases, leaving 7 bases of the junction unmatched. Here the CDR3 DNA reads TGTGCCAGCAGTATGAGCGGGACGCCCTCCTACGAGCAGTACTTC. Amino acids: CASSMSGTPSYEQYF.

This rearrangement joins TRBV7-4 to TRBJ1-3, with 7 bases matching TRBD1. Unmatched junction bases numbered 22, after V lost 5 bases and J lost 0 bases. This CDR3 is built from 21 residues. From germline, CDR1 is SGHVT and CDR2 SQSDAQ. The CDR3 protein is CASSLYLGQRDPISSGNTIYF. The CDR3 nucleotides read TGTGCCAGCAGCCTATACCTGGGACAGCGTGACCCGATAAGCTCTGGAAACACCATATATTTT.

The chain links TRBV6-5 to TRBJ1-1; D is undetermined. The CDR3 is 15 amino acids. Trimming shortened V by 6 bases and J by 0 bases, and 14 bases separated the two germline ends. CDR1 is MNHEY, CDR2 SVGAGI, per germline. The CDR3 DNA sequence: TGTGCCAGCAGCCCCTTTGAGGAACTGAACACTGAAGCTTTCTTT. Translation gives CASSPFEELNTEAFF.

This clone appeared a few times. The V gene is TRBV30, the J gene TRBJ2-3; D is ambiguous. The germline CDR1 and CDR2 sequences are GTSNPN and SVGIG (reference sequence). CDR3 length equals 13 residues. V was clipped by 0 bases and J by 2 bases, with 6 bases between them. CDR3 sequence: CAWSVGNTDTQYF. In DNA, the CDR3 is TGTGCCTGGAGTGTGGGCAACACAGATACGCAGTATTTT.

The chain links TRBV7-2 to TRBJ1-3, with D possibly TRBD1 on 5 matching bases. V dropped 5 bases and J dropped 2 bases, with 13 bases sitting between them. The V gene's germline CDR1 is SGHTA and CDR2 FQGNSA. The CDR3 is made up of 15 amino acids. The CDR3 nucleotides are TGTGCCAGCAGCCATCGCCGGGGGACTGGAAACACCATATATTTT. Translating it yields CASSHRRGTGNTIYF.

This chain links TRBV27 with TRBJ1-2; 7 bases fit TRBD1. This CDR3 comprises 14 residues. J lost 13 bases, V lost 4 bases, and 15 bases had no gene match. In germline, CDR1 is MNHEY, CDR2 SMNVEV (reference sequence). The CDR3 DNA reads TGTGCCAGCAGTTGGCGATCCGGGACAGAAGAGGTCACCTTC. Its protein product is CASSWRSGTEEVTF.